The 16 T cell receptor beta chains below were found in one sample sequenced in a study of blood T cells in healthy people across ages. Then a second PCR, running roughly 6 to 12 cycles, was carried out with a sample-barcoded 5' primer and a J-beta primer mix. TCRdb analysed the 5' RACE reads with MiXCR anew, one entry per CDR3 protein. This table holds 750,000 to 950,000 distinct CDR3 sequences, roughly 28% found once. The same specimen was also included in a second study, on T cells of mothers and their children.

Sequencing input: blood. The receptors here all came from a woman in her forties in good health.

To note about this clonotype: A read error is likely, as this CDR3 ends without the conserved phenylalanine or tryptophan. This rearrangement joins TRBV7-2 to TRBJ2-5; D tentatively fits TRBD1 or TRBD2 (6 bases each). Germline CDR1 and CDR2: SGHTA and FQGNSA. The CDR3 runs 16 residues. V shed 2 bases and J shed 1 base, with 14 bases lying between them. The CDR3 DNA reads as TGTGCCAGCAGCTTACGTGACGGGGGCACCCAAGAGACCCAGTACTTA. Translation gives CASSLRDGGTQETQYL.

The sample holds many counts of this clonotype. The V call is TRBV5-1, the J call TRBJ2-7, with 11 bases aligning to TRBD1. Germline assignment: CDR1 SGHRS and CDR2 YFSETQ. The CDR3 has 15 residues. Unmatched junction bases numbered 8, after V lost 4 bases and J lost 5 bases. In nucleotides, the CDR3 is TGCGCCAGCAGCCGTACCGGGACAGGGGGTGACGAGCAGTACTTC. Protein: CASSRTGTGGDEQYF.

V is TRBV20-1 and J is TRBJ1-5; 7 bases agree with TRBD1. Germline V CDR1 and CDR2: DFQATT, SNEGSKA (reference sequence). The CDR3 contains 14 residues. The ends lost 6 bases at V and 3 bases at J; junction bases unmatched: 8. In nucleotides, the CDR3 is TGCAGTGCCATGGGACAGTATGACAATCAGCCCCAGCATTTT. It codes for CSAMGQYDNQPQHF.

The genes are TRBV29-1 and TRBJ2-1; D might be TRBD1 (5 bases). With 5 bases removed from V and 10 bases from J, the gap between germline ends came to 12 bases. Germline CDR1 SQVTM, CDR2 ANQGSEA. The CDR3 spans 11 residues. DNA for the CDR3: TGCAGCGTTTGGACACTTTACGAGCAGTTCTTC. Amino acids: CSVWTLYEQFF.

This clonotype was seen many times. The gene calls are TRBV6-5 and TRBJ2-7, with 9 bases that match TRBD2. J gave up 2 bases and V 6 bases, and 8 bases lay outside the gene matches. Germline V CDR1 and CDR2: MNHEY, SVGAGI. This CDR3 region has 15 residues. CDR3 in amino acids: CASSSPSGETYEQYF. As DNA, the CDR3 is TGTGCCAGCAGCTCTCCTAGCGGGGAGACCTACGAGCAGTACTTC.

The chain employs TRBV4-1 and TRBJ1-5, with D perhaps matching TRBD1 (5 bases). CDR1 is MGHRA, CDR2 YSYEKL, per germline. Trimming removed 3 bases at V and 3 bases at J, with 12 bases between. There are 15 residues in the CDR3. The CDR3: CASSHPGTYNQPQHF. As DNA, the CDR3 is TGCGCCAGCAGCCACCCCGGGACGTACAATCAGCCCCAGCATTTT.

About this clonotype itself: A read error may explain this, as a much larger clone is one base away. The gene calls are TRBV20-1 and TRBJ2-4, with TRBD1 as a possible D gene (7 bases). Trimming removed 3 bases from V and 7 bases from J, with 19 bases in between. The CDR3 runs 15 residues. CDR1 is DFQATT, CDR2 SNEGSKA, per germline (reference sequence). The chain's CDR3 is CSASDPQQGGNIQYF. Here the CDR3 DNA reads TGCAGTGCTAGCGACCCACAGCAGGGGGGCAACATTCAGTACTTC.

This clonotype was observed many times. The V and J genes are TRBV4-1 and TRBJ2-5; D is undetermined. Germline CDR1 reads MGHRA; CDR2 reads YSYEKL. Deletions cut 1 base from V and 5 bases from J, with 8 bases between. The CDR3 totals 13 residues. CDR3 loop: CASSQVTEETQYF. The CDR3 nucleotides read TGCGCCAGCAGCCAAGTTACCGAGGAGACCCAGTACTTC.

CDR3 residues: CASSESRKRGEGLNEQYF. The DNA of the CDR3 is TGTGCCAGCAGTGAATCGCGAAAGAGGGGGGAGGGCCTCAACGAGCAGTACTTC. V and J are TRBV25-1 and TRBJ2-7, with D possibly TRBD2 on 7 matching bases. Germline V CDR1 and CDR2: MGHDK, SYGVNS. The CDR3 contains 18 residues. V lost 1 base, J lost 5 bases, and 24 bases lay in between.

The chain uses TRBV7-9 and TRBJ1-4; D is possibly TRBD1 (5 bases). Germline V gene sequence: CDR1 SEHNR, CDR2 FQNEAQ (reference sequence). The CDR3 length is 15 residues. V dropped 4 bases and J dropped 8 bases, with 17 bases sitting between them. Here the CDR3 reads CASSSTGNVEEKLFF. CDR3 nucleotide sequence: TGTGCCAGCAGCTCCACAGGCAATGTCGAAGAAAAACTGTTTTTT. Full variable domain (outside the CDR3, taken from reference TRBV7-9 and TRBJ1-4): DTGVSQNPRHKITKRGQNVTFRCDPISEHNRLYWYRQTLGQGPEFLTYFQNEAQLEKSRLLSDRFSAERPKGSFSTLEIQRTEQGDSAMYLCASSSTGNVEEKLFFGSGTQLSVL.

This clonotype was seen more than once but under ten times. The chain joins TRBV4-3 to TRBJ2-7; D perhaps matches TRBD1 (6 bases). The CDR3 spans 18 residues. Trimming pared 5 bases from V and 4 bases from J, leaving 27 bases between. Germline CDR1 reads LGHNA; CDR2 reads YSLEER. The CDR3 DNA sequence: TGCGCCAGCAGCAACAAGATCGGATCCCCGACAGGATTTTACGAGCAGTACTTC. This sequence encodes CASSNKIGSPTGFYEQYF.

The CDR3 loop is CASSLARSAETQYF. CDR3 sequence (DNA): TGTGCCAGCAGCTTAGCGCGCTCGGCGGAGACCCAGTACTTC. This sequence joins TRBV7-2 and TRBJ2-7; the D is unclear. Matching the DNA end better, TRBJ2-5 makes the J call doubtful. The germline V gene has CDR1 SGHTA and CDR2 FQGNSA. The CDR3 is made up of 14 amino acids.

About this clonotype: An end of the junction differs from the germline gene, which may be a read error. For the CDR3, the DNA is TGTGCCATCAAGGGGGGATCTCAAGAGACCCAGTATTTC. It encodes CAIKGGSQETQYF. The rearrangement uses TRBV10-3 and TRBJ2-5; D could derive from TRBD1 or TRBD2 (6 bases each). Germline values: CDR1 ENHRY, CDR2 SYGVKD. The CDR3 is 13 amino acids.

Concerning this clonotype itself: A much larger clone lies a single base off, so this may be a read error. The rearrangement links TRBV29-1 to TRBJ2-7; the match to TRBD2 covers 7 bases. The V and J ends lost 7 bases and 7 bases, in that order; junction bases with no gene match: 10. The V gene's germline CDR1 is SQVTM and CDR2 ANQGSEA. The length of the CDR3 is 12 residues. For the CDR3, the DNA is TGCAGCGCCCGGGGGGACCTCGGGGAGCAGTACTTC. This codes for CSARGDLGEQYF.

This clonotype has a count of ten or more. DNA of the CDR3: TGCAGCGGGCGTCCTAGCACAGATACGCAGTATTTT. Its translation: CSGRPSTDTQYF. This chain uses TRBV29-1 with TRBJ2-3; D uncertain. V shed 7 bases and J shed 0 bases, with 8 bases lying between them. The CDR3 has 12 residues. Germline CDR1 is SQVTM and CDR2 is ANQGSEA.

The chain employs TRBV28 and TRBJ2-1; D is uncertain. Trimming cost V 7 bases and J 7 bases, with 11 bases left between them. In germline, CDR1 is MDHEN, CDR2 SYDVKM. The CDR3 covers 12 residues. The CDR3 protein is CASTTNVNEQFF. CDR3 DNA: TGTGCCAGCACTACGAATGTAAATGAGCAGTTCTTC.